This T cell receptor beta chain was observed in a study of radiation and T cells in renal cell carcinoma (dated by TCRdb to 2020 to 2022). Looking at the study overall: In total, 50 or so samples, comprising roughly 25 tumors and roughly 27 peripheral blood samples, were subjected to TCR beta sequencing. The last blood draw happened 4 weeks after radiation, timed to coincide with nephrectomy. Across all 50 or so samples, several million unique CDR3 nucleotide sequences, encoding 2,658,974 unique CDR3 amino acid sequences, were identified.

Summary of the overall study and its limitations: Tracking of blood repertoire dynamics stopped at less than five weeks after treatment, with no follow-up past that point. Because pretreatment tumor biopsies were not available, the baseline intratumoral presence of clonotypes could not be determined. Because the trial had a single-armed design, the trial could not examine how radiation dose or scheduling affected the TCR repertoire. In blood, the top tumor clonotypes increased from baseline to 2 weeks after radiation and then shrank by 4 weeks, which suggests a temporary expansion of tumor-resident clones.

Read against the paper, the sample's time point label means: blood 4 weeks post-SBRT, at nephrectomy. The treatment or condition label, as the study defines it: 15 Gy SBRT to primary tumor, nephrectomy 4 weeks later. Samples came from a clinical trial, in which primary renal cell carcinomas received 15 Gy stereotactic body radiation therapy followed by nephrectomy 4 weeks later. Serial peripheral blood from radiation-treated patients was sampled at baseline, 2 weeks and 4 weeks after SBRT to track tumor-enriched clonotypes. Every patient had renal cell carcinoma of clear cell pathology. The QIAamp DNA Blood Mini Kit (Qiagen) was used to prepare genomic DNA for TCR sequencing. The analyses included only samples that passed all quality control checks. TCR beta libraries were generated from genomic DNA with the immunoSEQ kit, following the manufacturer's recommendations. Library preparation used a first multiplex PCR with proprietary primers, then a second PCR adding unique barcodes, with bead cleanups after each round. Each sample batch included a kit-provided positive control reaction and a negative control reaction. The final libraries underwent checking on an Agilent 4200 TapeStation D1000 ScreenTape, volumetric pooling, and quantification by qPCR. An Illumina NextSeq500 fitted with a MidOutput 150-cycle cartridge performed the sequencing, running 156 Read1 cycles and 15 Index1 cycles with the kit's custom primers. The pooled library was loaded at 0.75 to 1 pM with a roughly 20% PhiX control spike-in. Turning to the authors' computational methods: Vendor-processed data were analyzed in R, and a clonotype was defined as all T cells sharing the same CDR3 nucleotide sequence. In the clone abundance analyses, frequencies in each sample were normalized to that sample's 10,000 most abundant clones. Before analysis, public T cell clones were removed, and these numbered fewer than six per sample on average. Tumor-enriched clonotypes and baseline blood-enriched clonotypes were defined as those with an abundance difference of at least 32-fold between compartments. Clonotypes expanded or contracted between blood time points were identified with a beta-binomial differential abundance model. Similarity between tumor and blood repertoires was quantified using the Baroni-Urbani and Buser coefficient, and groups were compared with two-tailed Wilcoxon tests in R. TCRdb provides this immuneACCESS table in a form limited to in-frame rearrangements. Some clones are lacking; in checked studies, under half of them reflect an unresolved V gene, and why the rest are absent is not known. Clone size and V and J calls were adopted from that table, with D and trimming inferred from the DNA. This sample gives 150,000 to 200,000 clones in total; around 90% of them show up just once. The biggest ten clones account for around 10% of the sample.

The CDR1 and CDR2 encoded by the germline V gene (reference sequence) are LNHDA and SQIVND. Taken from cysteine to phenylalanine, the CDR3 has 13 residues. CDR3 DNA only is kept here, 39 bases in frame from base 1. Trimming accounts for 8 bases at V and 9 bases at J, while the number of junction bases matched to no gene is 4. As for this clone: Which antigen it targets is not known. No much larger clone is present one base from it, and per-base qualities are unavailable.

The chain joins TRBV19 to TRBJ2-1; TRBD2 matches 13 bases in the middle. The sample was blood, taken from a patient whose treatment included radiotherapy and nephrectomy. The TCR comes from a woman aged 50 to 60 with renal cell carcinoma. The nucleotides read TGTGCCAGTGGGACTAGCGGGGTTTCTGAGCAGTTCTTC. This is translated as CASGTSGVSEQFF. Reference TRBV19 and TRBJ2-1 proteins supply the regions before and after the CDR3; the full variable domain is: DGGITQSPKYLFRKEGQNVTLSCEQNLNHDAMYWYRQDPGQGLRLIYYSQIVNDFQKGDIAEGYSVSREKKESFPLTVTSAQKNPTAFYLCASGTSGVSEQFFGPGTRLTVL.